Following are 24 T cell receptor beta chains from one sample sequenced in a study of cytomegalovirus exposure and HLA in healthy donors. PCR was performed using 60 Vbeta and 13 Jbeta primers. Clones were sequenced by immunoSEQ multiplex PCR, and TCRdb holds only the in-frame ones, with some missing. The table records 200,000 to 250,000 clones, over 60% of them present only once. Input material: PBMCs. Every receptor here comes from a man aged 18 to 30 in good health and CMV-seronegative.

V is TRBV5-1 and J is TRBJ1-1; D gene unclear. Trimming shortened V by 4 bases and J by 1 base, and 23 bases separated the two germline ends. CDR1 is SGHRS, CDR2 YFSETQ, per germline. The CDR3 is 18 amino acids. This CDR3 is CASSRRVRYYRRNTEAFF. DNA for the CDR3: TGCGCCAGCAGCCGGAGGGTAAGATACTATCGGCGGAACACTGAAGCTTTCTTT.

This chain joins TRBV30 and TRBJ1-1; tentative D call: TRBD1 (5 bases). The CDR3 has 12 residues. Trimming removed 3 bases from V and 5 bases from J, with 10 bases in between. Germline V gives CDR1 GTSNPN, CDR2 SVGIG (reference sequence). In DNA, the CDR3 is TGTGCCTGGAGCCGGGGGGGAACTGAAGCTTTCTTT. Encoded protein: CAWSRGGTEAFF.

The chain recombines TRBV9 with TRBJ2-7; 12 bases map to TRBD2. The CDR3 contains 17 residues. V lost 0 bases to trimming and J lost 1 base; unmatched junction nucleotides: 5. Germline V gene data show CDR1 as SGDLS and CDR2 as YYNGEE. The CDR3 sequence is CASSVGTSGKGSYEQYF. The CDR3 DNA reads as TGTGCCAGCAGCGTAGGGACTAGCGGGAAGGGTTCCTACGAGCAGTACTTC. Looking up the rest from reference TRBV9 and TRBJ2-7 gives the full variable domain: DSGVTQTPKHLITATGQRVTLRCSPRSGDLSVYWYQQSLDQGLQFLIQYYNGEERAKGNILERFSAQQFPDLHSELNLSSLELGDSALYFCASSVGTSGKGSYEQYFGPGTRLTVT.

This chain joins TRBV11-3 and TRBJ2-5; no definite D call. The J call may not be correct, given that the DNA end is closer to TRBJ2-7. This CDR3 spans 13 amino acids. Germline V gene sequence: CDR1 SGHNT, CDR2 YENEEA. In nucleotides, the CDR3 is TGTGCCAGCAGCTCTCTATCTGCCTACGAGCAGTACTTC. This sequence encodes CASSSLSAYEQYF.

V gene TRBV19 combines with J gene TRBJ1-1; D uncertain. Trimming took 10 bases from V and 6 from J, leaving 18 bases between them. Looked up from germline, CDR1 is LNHDA and CDR2 is SQIVND (reference sequence). CDR3 length equals 13 residues. The CDR3 spells CAILSAEVPEAFF. Here the CDR3 DNA reads TGTGCCATTCTCAGCGCCGAGGTACCTGAAGCTTTCTTT. Complete variable domain (other parts from reference TRBV19 and TRBJ1-1): DGGITQSPKYLFRKEGQNVTLSCEQNLNHDAMYWYRQDPGQGLRLIYYSQIVNDFQKGDIAEGYSVSREKKESFPLTVTSAQKNPTAFYLCAILSAEVPEAFFGQGTRLTVV.

The rearrangement links TRBV9 to TRBJ2-3; weak D call: TRBD1 (5 bases). The CDR3 runs 17 residues. V dropped 1 base and J dropped 2 bases, with 17 bases sitting between them. Germline CDR1 reads SGDLS; CDR2 reads YYNGEE. This chain's CDR3 is CASSVFPGGHNTDTQYF. The CDR3 DNA is TGTGCCAGCAGCGTATTCCCTGGCGGACACAACACAGATACGCAGTATTTT.

The chain employs TRBV7-2 and TRBJ2-5; 8 positions match TRBD1. Germline V CDR1 and CDR2: SGHTA, FQGNSA. This CDR3 region has 18 residues. V lost 3 bases to trimming and J lost 1 base; unmatched junction nucleotides: 13. The CDR3 here is CASSFNFLSGGRQETQYF. Written as DNA, the CDR3 is TGTGCCAGCAGCTTCAATTTCTTGTCAGGGGGCCGCCAAGAGACCCAGTACTTC.

The chain links TRBV2 to TRBJ1-4; possible D gene TRBD1, 5 bases. The V end was cut by 0 bases, the J end by 6 bases, with 11 bases between. Germline assignment: CDR1 SNHLY and CDR2 FYNNEI. The CDR3 loop spans 15 amino acids. The DNA for the CDR3 is TGTGCCAGCAGTGAAGCCATACAGGATTATGAAAAACTGTTTTTT. It encodes CASSEAIQDYEKLFF.

The chain employs TRBV14 and TRBJ1-2; TRBD1 agrees at 8 bases. This CDR3 spans 16 amino acids. Germline V gene data show CDR1 as SGHDN and CDR2 as FVKESK. Trimming took 4 bases from V and 5 from J; bases not matched to a gene: 12. This CDR3 reads CASSPITGTGHYGYTF. The CDR3 nucleotides read TGTGCCAGCAGCCCAATTACCGGGACAGGACATTATGGCTACACCTTC.

This clone appeared a few times. Here the CDR3 DNA reads TGCACCAGCAGCCATACGGGAGCTGGAGAGACCCAGTACTTC. Protein product: CTSSHTGAGETQYF. The V and J genes are TRBV1 and TRBJ2-5; no DNA check was done on the table's D call, TRBD2. TRBV1 is labeled a pseudogene. The CDR3 runs to 14 residues.

This chain connects TRBV5-4 to TRBJ2-5, with TRBD1 matching 8 bases. Per the germline V gene, CDR1 is SGHNT and CDR2 is YYREEE (reference sequence). The CDR3 is 16 residues long. V dropped 4 bases and J dropped 1; count of bases not matched to a gene: 9. The CDR3, as DNA: TGTGCCAGCAGCCGGAACGGACAGGGCCGCCAAGAGACCCAGTACTTC. It translates to CASSRNGQGRQETQYF.

This clone has only one observation. This chain connects TRBV7-2 to TRBJ2-1, with D possibly matching TRBD2 (5 bases). This CDR3 is built from 17 residues. V was cut by 1 base and J by 3 bases, with 16 bases left in between. The germline V gene has CDR1 SGHTA and CDR2 FQGNSA. The CDR3 DNA is TGTGCCAGCAGCTTAGTTGGGTGGGAGATTGGCTACAATGAGCAGTTCTTC. Translation gives CASSLVGWEIGYNEQFF. Full variable domain (outside the CDR3, taken from reference TRBV7-2 and TRBJ2-1): GAGVSQSPSNKVTEKGKDVELRCDPISGHTALYWYRQSLGQGLEFLIYFQGNSAPDKSGLPSDRFSAERTGGSVSTLTIQRTQQEDSAVYLCASSLVGWEIGYNEQFFGPGTRLTVL.

This chain connects TRBV7-8 to TRBJ1-4; D ambiguous. V was shortened by 5 bases and J by 0 bases, with 13 bases between the two germline ends. The CDR3 is 16 residues long. Germline lookup yields CDR1 SGHVS and CDR2 FQNEAQ. The CDR3 spells CASSLVGMATNEKLFF. The CDR3 nucleotides read TGTGCCAGCAGCCTAGTCGGGATGGCAACTAATGAAAAACTGTTTTTT.

The chain has TRBV30 and TRBJ1-5, with 9 positions matching TRBD1. This CDR3 has 15 residues. The germline V gene encodes CDR1 GTSNPN and CDR2 SVGIG (reference sequence). After removal of 2 bases from V and 3 bases from J, the junction contained 5 bases not matched to a gene. CDR3 amino acids: CAWSRGQGLNQPQHF. As DNA, the CDR3 is TGTGCCTGGAGTAGGGGACAGGGCCTCAATCAGCCCCAGCATTTT.

The V gene is TRBV4-2, the J gene TRBJ2-5; TRBD2 matches at 9 bases. V lost 2 bases to trimming and J lost 5 bases; unmatched junction nucleotides: 9. The CDR3 is 16 residues long. Germline values: CDR1 LGHNA, CDR2 YNFKEQ. CDR3 DNA: TGTGCCAGCAGCCAACAAAGGGCCAGCGGGGGGGAGACCCAGTACTTC. It encodes CASSQQRASGGETQYF.

This clone was found a few times. This chain links TRBV7-9 with TRBJ2-7; 7 bases are shared with TRBD1. With 5 bases clipped from V and 3 bases from J, the junction kept 10 bases outside the gene matches. Germline V lookup: CDR1 SEHNR, CDR2 FQNEAQ (reference sequence). This CDR3 is 15 amino acids long. The CDR3 is CASSPSTGDLYEQYF. CDR3 DNA sequence: TGTGCCAGCAGCCCATCAACAGGGGATCTCTACGAGCAGTACTTC.

This clone was seen once. This chain connects TRBV5-6 to TRBJ2-3; 10 bases line up with TRBD2. Germline lookup yields CDR1 SGHDT and CDR2 YYEEEE. The CDR3 consists of 17 residues. Losses at the gene ends were 3 bases for V and 1 base for J; bases not matched to a gene: 8. The DNA of the CDR3 is TGTGCCAGCAGCTGGCTAGCGGGAGCCCGGGGCACAGATACGCAGTATTTT. Protein product: CASSWLAGARGTDTQYF. The full variable domain, its missing parts supplied by reference TRBV5-6 and TRBJ2-3, is DAGVTQSPTHLIKTRGQQVTLRCSPKSGHDTVSWYQQALGQGPQFIFQYYEEEERQRGNFPDRFSGHQFPNYSSELNVNALLLGDSALYLCASSWLAGARGTDTQYFGPGTRLTVL.

The chain employs TRBV11-2 and TRBJ1-1; weak D call: TRBD1 (5 bases). The V end was cut by 0 bases, the J end by 10 bases, with 9 bases between. The germline gives CDR1 SGHAT, CDR2 FQNNGV. CDR3 length equals 12 residues. CDR3 sequence reads: CASSLDRRGAFF. For the CDR3, the DNA is TGTGCCAGCAGCTTAGATAGAAGGGGAGCTTTCTTT.

The chain employs TRBV7-3 and TRBJ2-5; 7 positions match TRBD2. Germline CDR1 is SGHTA and CDR2 is FQGTGA. The CDR3 is made up of 14 amino acids. V lost 1 base and J lost 5; bases outside the gene matches: 4. The CDR3: CASSLMGRDETQYF. In nucleotides, the CDR3 is TGTGCCAGCAGCTTAATGGGGAGGGATGAGACCCAGTACTTC.

The chain couples TRBV5-6 to TRBJ1-6; possible D gene TRBD1, 5 bases. The CDR3 spans 17 residues. The germline V and J ends were trimmed by 2 bases and 10 bases, with 22 bases remaining between them. CDR1 is SGHDT and CDR2 is YYEEEE in the germline V gene. CDR3 bases: TGTGCCAGCAGCTTAACCCCTGTGACAGAGATCTACTCACCCCTCCACTTT. Its translation: CASSLTPVTEIYSPLHF.

V gene TRBV2 combines with J gene TRBJ2-1, with D possibly matching TRBD2 (6 bases). The germline CDR1 and CDR2 sequences are SNHLY and FYNNEI. The ends were cut back, 4 bases at V and 3 bases at J, with 16 bases in the middle. The CDR3 loop spans 16 amino acids. In nucleotides, the CDR3 is TGTGCCAGCAGTGGGAGTCCCCGGGACTTCTACAATGAGCAGTTCTTC. Residues: CASSGSPRDFYNEQFF.

This clone was picked up one time. In DNA, the CDR3 is TGTGCCAGCAGTGACATCGAAGGGGACAGGTTGTACTTC. It specifies CASSDIEGDRLYF. V usage is TRBV6-4 and J usage is TRBJ2-7; 8 nucleotides align to TRBD1. V dropped 2 bases and J dropped 12; count of bases not matched to a gene: 9. Germline lookup yields CDR1 MRHNA and CDR2 SNTAGT. This CDR3 is 13 amino acids long.

In regard to this clone: At the DNA level, this CDR3 is encoded by other sequences in the same sample as well. The rearrangement links TRBV30 to TRBJ1-5; TRBD1 might be the D (5 bases). The CDR3 has 15 residues. The V gene lost 1 base and the J gene lost 10 bases, with 20 bases spanning the gap. The germline V gene has CDR1 GTSNPN and CDR2 SVGIG (reference sequence). This CDR3 reads CAWSAGQGVYRPQHF. CDR3 DNA: TGTGCCTGGAGTGCTGGACAAGGGGTTTATCGACCCCAGCATTTT.

V gene TRBV10-3 combines with J gene TRBJ1-4, with 9 bases matching TRBD1. This CDR3 has 13 residues. Germline loops: CDR1 ENHRY, CDR2 SYGVKD. With 6 bases clipped from V and 8 bases from J, the junction kept 4 bases outside the gene matches. Written as DNA, the CDR3 is TGTGCCATCAGCGGGACAGGGAACGAAAAACTGTTTTTT. Translated: CAISGTGNEKLFF.